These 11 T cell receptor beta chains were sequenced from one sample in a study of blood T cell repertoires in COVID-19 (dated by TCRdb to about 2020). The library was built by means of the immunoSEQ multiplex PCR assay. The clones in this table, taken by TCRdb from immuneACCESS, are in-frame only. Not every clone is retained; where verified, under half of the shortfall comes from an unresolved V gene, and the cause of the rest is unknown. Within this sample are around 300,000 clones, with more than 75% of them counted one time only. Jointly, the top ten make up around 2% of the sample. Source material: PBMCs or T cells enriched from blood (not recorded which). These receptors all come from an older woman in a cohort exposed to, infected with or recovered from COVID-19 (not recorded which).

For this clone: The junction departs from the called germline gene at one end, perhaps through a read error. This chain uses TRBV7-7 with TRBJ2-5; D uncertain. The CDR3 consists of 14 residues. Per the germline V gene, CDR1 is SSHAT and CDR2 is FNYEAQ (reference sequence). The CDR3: CASSLGGRQETQYF. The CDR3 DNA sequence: TGTGCTAGCAGCTTAGGCGGCAGACAAGAGACCCAGTACTTC.

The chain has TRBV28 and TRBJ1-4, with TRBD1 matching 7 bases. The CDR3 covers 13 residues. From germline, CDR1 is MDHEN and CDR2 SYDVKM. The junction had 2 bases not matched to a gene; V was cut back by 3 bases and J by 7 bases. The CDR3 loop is CASSLNRGEKLFF. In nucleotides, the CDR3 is TGTGCCAGCAGTTTGAACAGGGGTGAAAAACTGTTTTTT.

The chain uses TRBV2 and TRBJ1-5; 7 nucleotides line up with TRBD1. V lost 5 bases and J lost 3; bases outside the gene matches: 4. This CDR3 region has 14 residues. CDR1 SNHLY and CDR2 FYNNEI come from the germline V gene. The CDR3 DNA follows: TGTGCCAGCAGTAAGGGACAGAACAATCAGCCCCAGCATTTT. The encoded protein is CASSKGQNNQPQHF.

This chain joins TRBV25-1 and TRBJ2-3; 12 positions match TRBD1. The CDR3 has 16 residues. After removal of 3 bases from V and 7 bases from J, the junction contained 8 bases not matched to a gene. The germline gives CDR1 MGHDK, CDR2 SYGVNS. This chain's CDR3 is CASSDYLGQGANTQYF. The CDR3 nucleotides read TGTGCCAGCAGTGACTATTTGGGACAGGGGGCGAATACGCAGTATTTT.

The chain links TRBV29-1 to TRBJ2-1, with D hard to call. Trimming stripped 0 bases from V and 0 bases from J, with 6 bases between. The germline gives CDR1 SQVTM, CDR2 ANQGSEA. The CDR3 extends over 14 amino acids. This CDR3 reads CSVEDVVSYNEQFF. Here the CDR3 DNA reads TGCAGCGTTGAAGATGTAGTCTCCTACAATGAGCAGTTCTTC.

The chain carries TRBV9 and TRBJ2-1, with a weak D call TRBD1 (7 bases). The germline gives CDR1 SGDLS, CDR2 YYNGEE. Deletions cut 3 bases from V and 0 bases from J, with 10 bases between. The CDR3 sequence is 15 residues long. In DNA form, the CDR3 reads TGTGCCAGCAGCGGACAGGGAGGCTCCTACAATGAGCAGTTCTTC. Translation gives CASSGQGGSYNEQFF.

Written as DNA, the CDR3 is TGTGCCAGCAGTGAAGCAATAAGCGTGGGTGAGCAGTTCTTC. This codes for CASSEAISVGEQFF. The gene calls are TRBV2 and TRBJ2-1; D unresolved. The V end was cut by 0 bases, the J end by 9 bases, with 12 bases between. Germline CDR1 and CDR2: SNHLY and FYNNEI. The CDR3 runs 14 residues.

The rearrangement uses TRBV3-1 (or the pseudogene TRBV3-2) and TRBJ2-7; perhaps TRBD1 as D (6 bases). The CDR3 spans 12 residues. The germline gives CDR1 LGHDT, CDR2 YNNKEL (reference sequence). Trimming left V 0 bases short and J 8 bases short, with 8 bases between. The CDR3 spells CASSQEGTKQYF. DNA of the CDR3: TGTGCCAGCAGCCAAGAGGGGACAAAGCAGTACTTC.

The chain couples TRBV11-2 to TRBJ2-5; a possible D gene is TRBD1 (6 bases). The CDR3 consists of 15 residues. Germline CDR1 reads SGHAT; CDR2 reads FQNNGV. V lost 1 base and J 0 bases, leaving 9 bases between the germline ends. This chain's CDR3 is CASSLGQVYQETQYF. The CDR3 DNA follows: TGTGCCAGCAGCTTAGGACAGGTGTACCAAGAGACCCAGTACTTC. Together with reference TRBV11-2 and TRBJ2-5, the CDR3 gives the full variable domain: EAGVAQSPRYKIIEKRQSVAFWCNPISGHATLYWYQQILGQGPKLLIQFQNNGVVDDSQLPKDRFSAERLKGVDSTLKIQPAKLEDSAVYLCASSLGQVYQETQYFGPGTRLLVL.

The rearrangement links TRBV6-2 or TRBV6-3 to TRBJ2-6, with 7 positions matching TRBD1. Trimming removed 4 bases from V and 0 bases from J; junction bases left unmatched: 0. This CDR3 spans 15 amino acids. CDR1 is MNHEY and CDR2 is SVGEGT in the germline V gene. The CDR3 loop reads CASSWDSSGANVLTF. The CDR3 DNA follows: TGTGCCAGCAGTTGGGACAGCTCTGGGGCCAACGTCCTGACTTTC.

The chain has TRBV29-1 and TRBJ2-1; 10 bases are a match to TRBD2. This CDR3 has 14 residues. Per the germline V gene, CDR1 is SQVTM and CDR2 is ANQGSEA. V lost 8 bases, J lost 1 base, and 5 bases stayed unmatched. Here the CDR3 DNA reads TGCAGCTCTACAGCGGGAGGGTCCTACAATGAGCAGTTCTTC. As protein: CSSTAGGSYNEQFF.